This T cell receptor (beta chain) was captured by sequencing in a study of identical twins (dated by TCRdb to the mid-2010s). Background on the whole study: The study deep-sequenced TCR alpha and beta repertoires from monozygotic twins, unrelated adults of various ages and cord blood to test whether fetal clonotypes persist. To rule out contamination, the twin experiments were replicated at different times with different library preparation protocols.

The V end loses 4 bases and the J end loses 3 bases, and a stretch of 14 bases separates them. The germline V gene specifies ENHRY as CDR1 and SYGVKD as CDR2. The CDR3 starts with the cysteine, ends with the phenylalanine, and has 15 residues. The kept DNA is CDR3 alone, 45 bases in frame from the first base. On the study overall, not on this receptor specifically: In beta out-of-frame sequences, excess twin sharing was weaker, because having fewer shared sequences lowered the signal-to-noise ratio. Fewer insertions were carried by abundant cord blood beta clonotypes, a similar but weaker trend appeared in young adult naive repertoires, and no such trend appeared in memory repertoires. Invariant T cells such as MAIT and iNKT could partly confound zero-insertion analyses, though diverse VJ usage argued against this for most clonotypes. Compared with coincidental sharing between unrelated individuals, out-of-frame TCR alpha sequences shared between twins showed an excess of sequences with low generation probability. Because the same donors could not be followed over many years, the conclusions relied on cross-sectional statistical analysis. In monozygotic twins, recombination models systematically underestimated out-of-frame TCR alpha sharing, but the models matched the sharing seen between unrelated individuals.

This clonotype was counted a few times. Its specific antigen is unknown. Base quality data are lacking; no much larger clone is found one base away. Libraries were made using 5' RACE. TCRdb lists the instrument as Illumina HiSeq 2000. A universal primer binding site was added through template switching, and the final cDNA carried a unique molecular identifier so that TCR cDNA molecules could be counted accurately. Specific primers in the conserved constant-segment region were used to synthesize first-strand cDNA for TCR alpha and beta chains. Each cDNA library was double barcoded, with a SMART-Mk sample barcode plus Illumina barcodes, to control for contamination. TruSeq adapter sequences, together with Illumina sample barcodes, were added in two successive PCR steps. The TCR alpha and beta cDNA libraries were sequenced on the Illumina HiSeq platform using custom primers. For the original study's pipeline: Unique molecular identifiers were extracted from raw reads with MiGEC, and CDR3 positions were determined with MiXCR. For each individual, recombination models were inferred using an EM algorithm with the repgenHMM and IGoR tools. Shared clonotypes were analyzed with the tcR package in R, and sharing was normalized by the product of cloneset sizes. To study raw recombination free of thymic and clonal selection effects, out-of-frame nonproductive sequences were analyzed. TCRdb took the public reads, trimmed them with fastp at Q25, ran MiXCR for clone calling and kept in-frame beta chains. CDR3 protein sequences are deduplicated, and each keeps its most common genes and DNA. The V and J calls and clone size come from TCRdb's table, not from the authors' own analysis. The sample profile shows hundreds of thousands of distinct CDR3 sequences; roughly 20% of them were found once. The top ten hold more than 4% of the sample.

Every donor in the study was a healthy Caucasian. Three pairs of female monozygotic twins, all aged roughly 18 to 29 years, were included in the twin cohort. The RNA used for TCR libraries was isolated from peripheral blood mononuclear cells. These data also formed part of another study, on T cells expressing NK-cell markers. As the second publication notes: In sorted CD3+CD56+NKG2C+, CD3+CD56+NKG2C- and CD3+CD56-NKG2C+ T-cell subsets from about eight donors, TCR beta-chain repertoires were profiled. Most of the eight sequenced donors were HCMV-seropositive and one was HCMV-seronegative. In several experiments an anti-gammadeltaTCR antibody was added to restrict sorting to alphabetaTCR-expressing T cells. In six donors, the dominant CD3+CD56+NKG2C+ clonotypes were among the top 10 CD8+ clonotypes and accounted for roughly 1.0-8% of CD8+ T cells. Those dominant clonotypes were again the most abundant among CD3+CD56-NKG2C+ cells in several donors, at roughly 28.3-65%. It remained unclear whether the expanded NKG2C-expressing T cell clones were specific for HCMV antigens. Randomly selected healthy volunteers, three men and five women, were used as the eight sequenced donors. To determine HCMV serostatus, a commercial ELISA kit was used to detect HCMV-specific IgG in serum. For about 6 donors, unsorted PBMC were also used to sequence bulk peripheral blood T-cell repertoires. MIGEC was used to demultiplex reads and group reads by UMI, and MiTCR was used to assemble and quantify clonotypes. To remove erroneous sequences, TCR cDNA sequences were retained only when supported by two or more reads. Downstream repertoire analysis used the tcR package, and clonotypes were matched across fractions by CDR3 nucleotide sequence plus V segment. Antigen specificity was annotated against VDJdb with VDJmatch, allowing one amino acid substitution in CDR3.

The chain couples TRBV10-3 to TRBJ2-3, and possibly TRBD2, on 6 matching bases. The source material was PBMCs. This TCR was sampled from a young woman in good health. Here is the DNA: TGTGCCATCAGTGGCGGGGCTAGGGGTACAGATACGCAGTATTTT. Its translation is CAISGGARGTDTQYF.